These 17 T cell receptor beta chains were all obtained from the same sample, sequenced in a study of shared clonotypes between healthy human individuals. The protocol was immunoSEQ multiplex PCR, while the TCRdb copy is restricted to in-frame clones and leaves out a portion. Of 950,000 to 1,300,000 clones in the sample, around 75% were seen once. Sequenced input: memory CD4+ T cells sorted from blood. Noted subset: CD45RA-negative fraction. These receptors all come from a man between 18 and 29 years old in good health.

This clone has more than one count but fewer than ten. The rearrangement uses TRBV7-8 and TRBJ1-2; D gene uncertain. The CDR3 contains 15 residues. The V end was cut by 0 bases, the J end by 1 base, with 9 bases between. CDR1 and CDR2 from the germline V gene are SGHVS and FQNEAQ. This chain's CDR3 is CASSLAPDGNYGYTF. The CDR3 DNA reads TGTGCCAGCAGCTTAGCCCCCGACGGTAACTATGGCTACACCTTC.

The gene calls are TRBV5-1 and TRBJ1-1; perhaps TRBD1 as D (5 bases). Trimming took 0 bases from V and 1 from J, leaving 10 bases between them. The CDR3 extends over 15 amino acids. Germline V gene data show CDR1 as SGHRS and CDR2 as YFSETQ. CDR3 loop: CASSLAGNGNTEAFF. The CDR3 bases are TGCGCCAGCAGCTTGGCAGGGAACGGGAACACTGAAGCTTTCTTT.

This chain uses TRBV30 with TRBJ1-6; 7 positions match TRBD1. CDR3 length equals 15 residues. Trimming at V came to 1 base and at J to 10 bases, leaving 10 bases not matched to a gene. The germline gives CDR1 GTSNPN, CDR2 SVGIG (reference sequence). DNA for the CDR3: TGTGCCTGGAGTGCCTCCGTGGACAGGAGATCACCCCTCCACTTT. The encoded protein is CAWSASVDRRSPLHF.

This clone came up a few times. This chain joins TRBV29-1 and TRBJ2-2; D is unresolved. Germline lookup yields CDR1 SQVTM and CDR2 ANQGSEA. V dropped 4 bases and J dropped 1 base, with 7 bases sitting between them. There are 13 residues in the CDR3. This CDR3 reads CSVGRRNTGELFF. The DNA for the CDR3 is TGCAGCGTTGGACGGAGGAACACCGGGGAGCTGTTTTTT.

The chain recombines TRBV18 with TRBJ2-5, with 7 bases lining up with TRBD1. V gave up 5 bases and J gave up 3 bases; unmatched junction bases: 9. The length of the CDR3 is 15 residues. Germline V gene lookup returns CDR1 KGHSH and CDR2 LQKENI. DNA of the CDR3: TGTGCCAGCTCATTAAGACAGGGCCGCGAAGAGACCCAGTACTTC. Translation gives CASSLRQGREETQYF. The entire variable domain, with the rest obtained from reference TRBV18 and TRBJ2-5, is as follows: NAGVMQNPRHLVRRRGQEARLRCSPMKGHSHVYWYRQLPEEGLKFMVYLQKENIIDESGMPKERFSAEFPKEGPSILRIQQVVRGDSAAYFCASSLRQGREETQYFGPGTRLLVL.

The V gene is TRBV20-1, the J gene TRBJ2-7; no clear D. From germline, CDR1 is DFQATT and CDR2 SNEGSKA (reference sequence). V was pared by 6 bases and J by 3 bases, with 9 bases between. The CDR3 is 11 residues long. The CDR3 region has the DNA TGCAGTGCCCCCCTAGGCTACGAGCAGTACTTC. Protein sequence: CSAPLGYEQYF.

The rearrangement links TRBV2 to TRBJ2-7; D is perhaps TRBD1 or TRBD2 (5 bases each). CDR1 SNHLY and CDR2 FYNNEI come from the germline V gene. V gave up 3 bases and J gave up 6 bases, with 27 bases separating them. The CDR3 extends over 18 amino acids. The CDR3 is CASSDGLLGRDDGSEQYF. CDR3 sequence (DNA): TGTGCCAGCAGTGATGGCTTGCTGGGCCGGGACGACGGCTCCGAGCAGTACTTC.

This chain links TRBV10-2 with TRBJ2-1; D perhaps matches TRBD2 (6 bases). CDR3 length: 16 amino acids. The germline CDR1 and CDR2 sequences are WSHSY and SAAADI. Trimming removed 3 bases at V and 2 bases at J, with 14 bases between. The CDR3 region is CASSDPSVWTYNEQFF. As DNA, the CDR3 is TGCGCCAGCAGTGACCCTAGCGTTTGGACCTACAATGAGCAGTTCTTC.

On this clone itself: Being one base from a much bigger clone, this may be a read error. This sample includes further DNA sequences coding for the same CDR3. CDR3 coding DNA: TGTGCCTGTTCGCCGCGGGACCTCAACACTGAAGCTTTCTTT. Translated: CACSPRDLNTEAFF. The rearrangement uses TRBV30 and TRBJ1-1; TRBD1 is a possible D gene (5 bases). The CDR3 is 14 residues long. The ends were cut back, 6 bases at V and 2 bases at J, with 16 bases in the middle. Looked up from germline, CDR1 is GTSNPN and CDR2 is SVGIG (reference sequence).

This clone was counted between two and nine times. The genes are TRBV4-1 and TRBJ2-1; D not resolved. This CDR3 is 14 amino acids long. Germline CDR1 reads MGHRA; CDR2 reads YSYEKL. Trimming removed 0 bases from V and 5 bases from J, with 8 bases in between. The CDR3, as DNA: TGCGCCAGCAGCCAAGAGCGGAAGGACAATGAGCAGTTCTTC. It specifies CASSQERKDNEQFF.

The chain carries TRBV11-2 and TRBJ2-7; D uncertain. CDR1 and CDR2 (germline): SGHAT, FQNNGV. CDR3 length: 15 amino acids. Trimming left V 8 bases short and J 0 bases short, with 17 bases between. The chain's CDR3 is CASGPGRPSSYEQYF. CDR3 bases: TGTGCCAGCGGTCCGGGTCGACCGAGCTCCTACGAGCAGTACTTC.

The chain combines TRBV11-2 with TRBJ1-6; D gene unclear. Germline loops: CDR1 SGHAT, CDR2 FQNNGV. The CDR3 consists of 17 residues. V lost 7 bases, J lost 12 bases, and 28 bases lay in between. CDR3 amino acids: CASNFDTAAPNSIPLHF. The CDR3 DNA sequence: TGTGCCAGCAACTTCGACACTGCGGCGCCTAATTCTATACCCCTCCACTTT. The full variable domain, its missing parts supplied by reference TRBV11-2 and TRBJ1-6, is EAGVAQSPRYKIIEKRQSVAFWCNPISGHATLYWYQQILGQGPKLLIQFQNNGVVDDSQLPKDRFSAERLKGVDSTLKIQPAKLEDSAVYLCASNFDTAAPNSIPLHFGNGTRLTVT.

This clone was observed a single time. The chain recombines TRBV7-6 with TRBJ1-6, with 9 bases identical to TRBD1. Germline CDR1 and CDR2: SGHVS and FNYEAQ. The CDR3 extends over 15 amino acids. The J segment lost 7 bases and the V segment lost 2 bases, leaving 3 bases of the junction unmatched. CDR3 DNA: TGTGCCAGCAGCTTAAACAGGGGGCAAAATTCACCCCTCCACTTT. This translates into CASSLNRGQNSPLHF.

This sequence joins TRBV7-6 and TRBJ2-1; D unclear. Trimming cost V 5 bases and J 0 bases, with 11 bases left between them. This CDR3 spans 15 amino acids. CDR1 is SGHVS and CDR2 is FNYEAQ in the germline V gene. The CDR3 loop reads CASSPDLSSYNEQFF. The CDR3 nucleotides are TGTGCCAGCAGCCCTGACTTGAGCTCCTACAATGAGCAGTTCTTC.

Only one count was recorded for this clone. The V gene is TRBV25-1, the J gene TRBJ2-3; 9 nucleotides align to TRBD1. CDR1 MGHDK and CDR2 SYGVNS come from the germline V gene. V lost 4 bases, J lost 2 bases, and 4 bases stayed unmatched. The CDR3 loop spans 15 amino acids. The CDR3 region has the DNA TGTGCCAGCAGTGTTGGGACAGGGACCACAGATACGCAGTATTTT. Protein: CASSVGTGTTDTQYF.

V and J are TRBV25-1 and TRBJ1-4; D remains unclear. CDR1 MGHDK and CDR2 SYGVNS come from the germline V gene. V lost 0 bases and J lost 4, with 12 bases in between. The CDR3 has 16 amino acids. Here the CDR3 DNA reads TGTGCCAGCAGTGAATATCTCCGGGATGTTAATGAAAAACTGTTTTTT. Its translation is CASSEYLRDVNEKLFF.

The chain carries TRBV10-3 and TRBJ2-3, with TRBD1 matching over 8 bases. The CDR3 is 17 residues long. V dropped 0 bases and J dropped 5; count of bases not matched to a gene: 10. The V gene's germline CDR1 is ENHRY and CDR2 SYGVKD. The CDR3 DNA reads as TGTGCCATCAGTGAGTCAATAACAGGGGGTGTTGGAGATACGCAGTATTTT. Translating it yields CAISESITGGVGDTQYF.